Below are 4 T cell receptor beta chains sequenced from a single sample in a study of blood T cells in healthy people across ages. Together with a sample-barcoded 5' primer, a J-beta primer mix was included in a second PCR lasting roughly 6 to 12 cycles. MiXCR, run by TCRdb on the 5' RACE reads, gives a single entry per CDR3 protein. This table has 800,000 or so distinct CDR3 sequences, around 25% appearing once. The data were also submitted as part of a second study, on T cells of mothers and their children.

The sequenced sample was blood. These receptors originate from a boy aged 5 to 17 in good health.

The chain joins TRBV13 to TRBJ2-7, with 8 positions matching TRBD2. With V trimmed by 6 bases and J by 0 bases, 10 bases remained unmatched. The CDR3 spans 16 residues. Germline lookup yields CDR1 PRHDT and CDR2 FYEKMQ (reference sequence). The CDR3 DNA reads as TGTGCCAGCAGTACTCGAACTAGCGGTAGCTCCTACGAGCAGTACTTC. Amino acids: CASSTRTSGSSYEQYF.

V and J are TRBV29-1 and TRBJ2-5, with 8 nucleotides matching TRBD1. This CDR3 comprises 15 residues. Per germline, CDR1 SQVTM and CDR2 ANQGSEA. J lost 2 bases, V lost 1 base, and 6 bases had no gene match. CDR3 sequence reads: CSVEGSGTGQETQYF. The CDR3 nucleotides are TGCAGCGTTGAAGGTTCCGGGACAGGTCAAGAGACCCAGTACTTC.

The V gene is TRBV7-9, the J gene TRBJ2-7, with 12 bases identical to TRBD1. V trimming: 6 bases; J trimming: 5 bases; junction bases outside the gene matches: 8. Germline V CDR1 and CDR2: SEHNR, FQNEAQ (reference sequence). This CDR3 has 15 residues. The CDR3 here is CASREMGTGGHEQYF. CDR3 DNA: TGTGCCAGCAGAGAAATGGGGACAGGGGGCCACGAGCAGTACTTC.

About this clonotype: One junction end disagrees with the germline gene, perhaps due to a read error. This chain connects TRBV2 to TRBJ2-2; 7 nucleotides align to TRBD1. CDR3 size: 14 residues. Germline V gene sequence: CDR1 SNHLY, CDR2 FYNNEI. The CDR3 here is CASSEYRGPGELFF. DNA of the CDR3: TGCGCCAGCAGTGAATACAGGGGACCCGGGGAGCTGTTTTTT.